This T cell receptor (beta chain) was documented in a study of Ad26.COV2.S vaccination and SARS-CoV-2 variants (dated by TCRdb to the early 2020s). At the level of the whole study: Vaccine-arm donors were drawn from COV1001, a multicentre, randomized, double-blind, placebo-controlled phase I-IIa trial of Ad26.COV2.S in healthy adults. Ad26.COV2.S was administered intramuscularly at a dose of 5x10^10 or 1x10^11 viral particles, either as one shot or as two shots given 56 days apart. TCRbeta repertoire sequencing was used to assess the specificity and breadth of SARS-CoV-2-reactive T cell receptors after Ad26.COV2.S vaccination. The TCR-sequenced set comprised roughly 30 samples: some 20 Ad26.COV2.S vaccine recipients, 5 placebo recipients and 8 SARS-CoV-2 convalescent individuals. Trial participants were randomized into five groups of five: low-dose or high-dose Ad26.COV2.S given once or twice, or placebo on both occasions. Throughout the experiments and outcome assessment, investigators stayed blinded to trial group allocation.

General conclusions and limits of the study: Vaccine and placebo recipients had comparable non-spike TCR breadth, which fits with the vaccine containing only spike. The authors noted that the TCR breadth and depth analyses may have underestimated total T cell responses. Spike-specific TCR breadth was higher in Ad26.COV2.S recipients than in placebo recipients (P = 0.0014). After vaccination, spike-specific CD8+ and CD4+ T cell responses were reported to show substantial breadth. The study was not powered for comparison of responses between vaccine doses or regimens.

In light of the paper, this sample's treatment or condition label describes: over 15 received Ad26.COV2.S at low or high dose, single or two shots; 5 received placebo; per-sample allocation not given. Repertoires of vaccine and placebo recipients were sequenced from samples taken on day 63 after the first injection. In Cohort 1b, some 25 adults aged 18-55 years were enrolled at a single site in Boston, USA, between 29 July and 7 August 2020. As a vaccine, Ad26.COV2.S was a replication-incompetent adenovirus type 26 vector that expressed a prefusion-stabilized SARS-CoV-2 spike protein derived from the original Wuhan strain. The immunoSEQ Assay was used to sequence TCRbeta CDR3 regions. After extraction, genomic DNA underwent amplification by bias-controlled multiplex PCR, followed by high-throughput sequencing. From the authors' description of their analysis: To quantify the absolute abundance of each unique TCRbeta CDR3 region, sequences were collapsed and filtered. T cell fraction was estimated by normalizing TCRbeta template counts to usable DNA, which was measured by amplifying reference genes present in all nucleated cells. Repertoire TCRs were annotated as SARS-CoV-2-specific by exact matching of V gene, CDR3 amino acid sequence and J gene to a known reactive TCR set. The reference SARS-CoV-2 TCR set came from MIRA and was filtered for enrichment in COVID-19-positive ImmuneCODE repertoires, removing public or cross-reactive TCRs. Using the MIRA antigens, annotated TCRs were further analysed by specific ORF or by position within an ORF. Depth was the summed frequency of annotated unique rearrangements, while breadth was defined as annotated unique rearrangements over total unique productive rearrangements. Group comparisons of TCR breadth used two-sided Wilcoxon rank-sum tests. TCRdb carries this immuneACCESS record with in-frame sequences only. Its versions omit some clonotypes, under half of them owing to an unresolved V gene in the studies checked, with the rest unexplained. The D gene and trimming were derived from the DNA, and the V and J assignments and clone size from that table. The sample table shows roughly 380,000 clones, and 80% to 90% are seen once. 3% to 4% of the sample belongs to the ten largest clones.

In the germline V gene, CDR1 corresponds to SGHTA and CDR2 to FQGNSA. V is pared back by 1 base and J by 3 bases, with 1 base lying between the germline termini. Including cysteine and phenylalanine, the CDR3 has 11 amino acids. Only the CDR3 region is kept as DNA, spanning 33 bases read in frame from base 1. As regards this clone: The antigen it recognizes is unknown. Base quality data are lacking; no much larger clone is found one base away.

The sequence came from a person between 18 and 59 years old who received the Ad26.COV2.S COVID-19 vaccine or a placebo. The V gene is TRBV7-2 and the J gene is TRBJ2-7, with the D gene uncertain. This material consisted of peripheral blood, taken in a trial of Ad26.COV2.S vaccine versus placebo. The sequenced DNA: TGTGCCAGCAGCTTAGACTACGAGCAGTACTTC. Its protein is CASSLDYEQYF.